This entry lists 14 T cell receptor beta chains sequenced from one sample in a study of T cell changes during pregnancy in multiple sclerosis. The table came from immunoSEQ multiplex PCR; TCRdb's copy has only in-frame clones and leaves some out. Among tens of thousands of clones listed, around nine tenths were seen once. The source material was CD4+ T cells from peripheral blood mononuclear cells, sampled in the second trimester of pregnancy. The source is a female donor in good health, enrolled as a control in a pregnancy study.

The rearrangement joins TRBV6-5 to TRBJ1-2, with TRBD1 matching over 10 bases. The CDR3 is 14 amino acids. The V and J ends lost 2 bases and 14 bases, in that order; junction bases with no gene match: 11. Germline CDR1 and CDR2: MNHEY and SVGAGI. CDR3 sequence reads: CASSYGRDRGSITF. DNA of the CDR3: TGTGCCAGCAGTTACGGCCGGGACAGGGGTTCGATTACCTTC.

J is TRBJ1-5 and V is TRBV5-5; D is possibly TRBD1 (5 bases). The CDR3 extends over 15 amino acids. CDR1 SGHKS and CDR2 YYEKEE come from the germline V gene (reference sequence). V was trimmed by 4 bases and J by 6 bases, leaving 17 bases between them. The CDR3, as DNA: TGTGCCAGCAGCCAGGCGGGACTCTTGTCTCAGCCCCAGCATTTT. As protein: CASSQAGLLSQPQHF.

This chain uses TRBV4-2 with TRBJ1-4, with no clear D. This CDR3 region has 16 residues. CDR1 LGHNA and CDR2 YNFKEQ come from the germline V gene. The germline V and J ends were trimmed by 0 bases and 8 bases, with 16 bases remaining between them. CDR3 bases: TGTGCCAGCAGCCAAGAAGGAAACCACCCGGGGGAAAAACTGTTTTTT. Amino acids: CASSQEGNHPGEKLFF.

The chain joins TRBV7-9 to TRBJ2-3, with TRBD2 as a possible D gene (6 bases). The V end was cut by 1 base, the J end by 1 base, with 12 bases between. Per germline, CDR1 SEHNR and CDR2 FQNEAQ (reference sequence). CDR3 length: 16 residues. The CDR3 DNA sequence: TGTGCCAGCAGCTTAGGGCTCGGGGGACGCACAGATACGCAGTATTTT. Translation: CASSLGLGGRTDTQYF.

The gene calls are TRBV30 and TRBJ1-3, with 8 nucleotides matching TRBD1. This CDR3 region has 13 residues. The V and J ends lost 2 bases and 7 bases, in that order; junction bases with no gene match: 4. Per germline, CDR1 GTSNPN and CDR2 SVGIG (reference sequence). The DNA for the CDR3 is TGTGCCTGGAGTCCTAGGACAGGGAACACCATATATTTT. Amino acids: CAWSPRTGNTIYF.

The gene calls are TRBV7-3 and TRBJ1-1; D gene unclear. Trimming left V 8 bases short and J 8 bases short, with 12 bases between. Germline CDR1 reads SGHTA; CDR2 reads FQGTGA. The CDR3 extends over 11 amino acids. CDR3 loop: CASSTGPEAFF. CDR3 in DNA: TGTGCCAGCTCTACTGGGCCCGAAGCTTTCTTT. The variable domain in full, with the rest retrieved from reference TRBV7-3 and TRBJ1-1, is GAGVSQTPSNKVTEKGKYVELRCDPISGHTALYWYRQSLGQGPEFLIYFQGTGAADDSGLPNDRFFAVRPEGSVSTLKIQRTERGDSAVYLCASSTGPEAFFGQGTRLTVV.

By sample share, this clone is medium-sized (0.01 to 0.1%). V usage is TRBV11-3 and J usage is TRBJ1-1; 11 bases align to TRBD1. Germline lookup yields CDR1 SGHNT and CDR2 YENEEA. The trim removed 5 bases at V and 6 bases at J, leaving 5 bases unmatched. CDR3 size: 14 residues. The CDR3 bases are TGTGCCAGCAGCGCCGGGACAGGGGGGGCTGAAGCTTTCTTT. Protein product: CASSAGTGGAEAFF.

This sequence joins TRBV2 and TRBJ1-1; maybe TRBD1 (5 bases). The CDR3 is 14 amino acids. Trimming removed 10 bases at V and 6 bases at J, with 21 bases between. CDR1 SNHLY and CDR2 FYNNEI come from the germline V gene. The CDR3 coding sequence is TGTGCCACCTTATACGGCAGGGAGGTCGCTGAAGCTTTCTTT. Translation: CATLYGREVAEAFF.

The chain links TRBV4-2 to TRBJ2-1; tentatively, D is TRBD1 (5 bases). This CDR3 is built from 16 residues. Germline V gene data show CDR1 as LGHNA and CDR2 as YNFKEQ. With 1 base removed from V and 4 bases from J, the gap between germline ends came to 14 bases. CDR3 nucleotides: TGTGCCAGCAGCCAAGTAGGTGACTCAGGGTACAATGAGCAGTTCTTC. Amino acid sequence: CASSQVGDSGYNEQFF.

The chain links TRBV28 to TRBJ1-4, with D hard to call. The CDR3 totals 14 residues. CDR1 is MDHEN and CDR2 is SYDVKM in the germline V gene. Trimming took off 3 bases at V and 4 bases at J, with 9 bases between the two ends. The CDR3 sequence: CASSLSEGNEKLFF. CDR3 DNA: TGTGCCAGCAGTTTGAGTGAGGGTAATGAAAAACTGTTTTTT.

This chain joins TRBV30 and TRBJ1-1; 8 nucleotides match TRBD1. Per the germline V gene, CDR1 is GTSNPN and CDR2 is SVGIG (reference sequence). The CDR3 length is 15 residues. V was clipped by 3 bases and J by 5 bases; unmatched bases: 11. DNA for the CDR3: TGTGCCTGGAGGGTCCTCCGACAGGGGAGTACTGAAGCTTTCTTT. Encoded protein: CAWRVLRQGSTEAFF. The entire variable domain, with the rest obtained from reference TRBV30 and TRBJ1-1, is as follows: SQTIHQWPATLVQPVGSPLSLECTVEGTSNPNLYWYRQAAGRGLQLLFYSVGIGQISSEVPQNLSASRPQDRQFILSSKKLLLSDSGFYLCAWRVLRQGSTEAFFGQGTRLTVV.

This rearrangement joins TRBV28 to TRBJ2-7; 9 bases are shared with TRBD1. CDR1 is MDHEN, CDR2 SYDVKM, per germline. This CDR3 has 16 residues. V gave up 8 bases and J gave up 1 base; unmatched junction bases: 12. The CDR3 spells CASGAPSTGGSYEQYF. CDR3 coding DNA: TGTGCCAGCGGCGCACCGTCGACAGGGGGATCCTACGAGCAGTACTTC.

The chain employs TRBV9 and TRBJ1-1; no clear D. CDR3 length equals 13 residues. The V end lost 0 bases, the J end lost 6 bases, and 9 bases lay between the germline ends. Per germline, CDR1 SGDLS and CDR2 YYNGEE. CDR3 coding DNA: TGTGCCAGCAGCGTAGGGGCAGCCTCTGAAGCTTTCTTT. As protein: CASSVGAASEAFF.

V and J are TRBV2 and TRBJ2-5, with D possibly being TRBD2 (7 bases). CDR3 length: 12 amino acids. Germline values: CDR1 SNHLY, CDR2 FYNNEI. V lost 11 bases and J lost 5, with 15 bases in between. The chain's CDR3 is CAEGGLGETQYF. The CDR3 DNA follows: TGTGCCGAGGGGGGGCTTGGTGAGACCCAGTACTTC.